The clone carrying this T cell receptor (beta chain) has ten or more counts. Antigen unknown. These data originate in a study of CD8 T cells in ankylosing spondylitis. TCRdb re-derived calls from the 5' RACE reads in MiXCR, one entry per CDR3 protein. The sample contains 200,000 to 250,000 distinct CDR3 sequences, 7.3% of which appear only once. The V end was cut by 7 bases, the J end by 1 base, with 9 bases between. This CDR3 is 13 amino acids long. Overall study results and limits: A TCR beta motif of 8 or 9 highly homologous variants appeared characteristic of ankylosing spondylitis blood.

The TCR was taken from a male donor with ankylosing spondylitis. Specimen: blood, either unsorted or a sorted T cell fraction (not recorded which). The chain links TRBV12-3 or TRBV12-4 to TRBJ2-3, with D uncertain. CDR3 bases: TGTGCCAGCATCCCCTTTGGCACAGATACGCAGTATTTT. Protein: CASIPFGTDTQYF.